This entry features one T cell receptor beta chain sequence. The source of the sample is a study of blood T cell repertoires in COVID-19. Sequencing used immunoSEQ multiplex PCR; TCRdb keeps in-frame clones, though not all of them. The sample holds around 83,000 clones, around 89% seen once. V lost 3 bases and J lost 0; bases outside the gene matches: 6. Germline CDR1 KGHSH, CDR2 LQKENI. This CDR3 is 17 amino acids long. The specimen was peripheral blood. The chain links TRBV18 to TRBJ2-2, with 8 bases lining up with TRBD1. The TCR originated in an older man with active or convalescent COVID-19. The CDR3 sequence: CASSPPLGQANTGELFF. DNA for the CDR3: TGTGCCAGCTCACCTCCCCTGGGACAGGCGAACACCGGGGAGCTGTTTTTT.